This TCR beta chain was sequenced during a study of T cells in Graves' hyperthyroidism and ophthalmopathy. This clonotype has a count of ten or more. From germline, CDR1 is SGHVS and CDR2 FNYEAQ. The CDR3 totals 14 residues. V gave up 3 bases and J gave up 9 bases; unmatched junction bases: 4. From RNA transcripts, TCR beta CDR3 regions were amplified. The HTBI primer set was used in a first-round RT-PCR of the TCR CDR3. TCRdb redid the calling of the multiplex PCR reads with MiXCR, one entry per CDR3 protein. The table shows about 210,000 distinct CDR3 sequences, with about 15% occurring only once. The sample was blood. V and J are TRBV7-6 and TRBJ2-2, with 10 bases lining up with TRBD1. This receptor was obtained from a middle-aged man with Graves' hyperthyroidism. The CDR3 nucleotides read TGTGCCAGCAGCTTGCTAGACAGGGGGCGGGAGCTGTTTTTT. It codes for CASSLLDRGRELFF.